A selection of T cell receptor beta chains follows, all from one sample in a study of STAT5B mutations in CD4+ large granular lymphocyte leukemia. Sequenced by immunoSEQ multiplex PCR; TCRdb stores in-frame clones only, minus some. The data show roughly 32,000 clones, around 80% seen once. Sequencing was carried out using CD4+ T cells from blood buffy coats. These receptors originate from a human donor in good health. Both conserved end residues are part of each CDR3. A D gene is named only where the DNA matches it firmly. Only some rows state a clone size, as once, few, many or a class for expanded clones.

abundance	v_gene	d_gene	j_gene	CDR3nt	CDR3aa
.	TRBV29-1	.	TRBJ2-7	TGCAGCGTTGAAGATCTGGGAGGCGGAGCCCCGGGGGAGCAGTACTTC	CSVEDLGGGAPGEQYF
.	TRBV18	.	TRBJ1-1	TGTGCCAGCTCACCGGGGGGGCAGTTGAACACTGAAGCTTTCTTT	CASSPGGQLNTEAFF
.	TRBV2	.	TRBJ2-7	TGTGCCAGCAGGGGGACATCTTACGAGCAGTACTTC	CASRGTSYEQYF
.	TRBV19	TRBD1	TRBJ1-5	TGTGCCAGTAGTTGGACAGGGGGCAATCAGCCCCAGCATTTT	CASSWTGGNQPQHF
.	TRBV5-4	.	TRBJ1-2	TGTGCCAGCAGCTTGGCGGCGGACGTTAACTATGGCTACACCTTC	CASSLAADVNYGYTF
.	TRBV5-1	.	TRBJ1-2	TGCGCCAGCAGCTCTAAACAGGGTTCCGGCTACACCTTC	CASSSKQGSGYTF
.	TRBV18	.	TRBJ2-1	TGTGCCAGCTCACCAGGGGGGCCCGAGCAGTTCTTC	CASSPGGPEQFF
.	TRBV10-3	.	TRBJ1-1	TGTGCCATCAGTGAGTCGCAGGTCGCTGAAGCTTTCTTT	CAISESQVAEAFF
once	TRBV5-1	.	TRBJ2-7	TGCGCCAGCGGCCAGGGGAACTACGAGCAGTACTTC	CASGQGNYEQYF
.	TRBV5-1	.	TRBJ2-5	TGCGCCAGCAGCTTACGTCAGGGGAGGAGAGAGACCCAGTACTTC	CASSLRQGRRETQYF
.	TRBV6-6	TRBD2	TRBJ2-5	TGTGCCAGCAGCCGCGGGGGGGCCACAGAGACCCAGTACTTC	CASSRGGATETQYF
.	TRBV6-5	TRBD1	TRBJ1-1	TGTGCCAGCAGGGGTGGGACAGGGGATTTCACTGAAGCTTTCTTT	CASRGGTGDFTEAFF
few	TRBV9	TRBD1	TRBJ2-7	TGTGCCAGCAGCGTGACTCCGGGACAGCCCTACGAGCAGTACTTC	CASSVTPGQPYEQYF
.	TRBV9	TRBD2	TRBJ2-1	TGTGCCAGCAGCGGGAGCCAGCGGGGGGGAACTTACAATGAGCAGTTCTTC	CASSGSQRGGTYNEQFF
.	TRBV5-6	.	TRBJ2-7	TGTGCCAGCTACCGGGTCGGAGGTCACGAGCAGTACTTC	CASYRVGGHEQYF
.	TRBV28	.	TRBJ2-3	TGTGCCAGCAGTCCTCTAGCAGGGGTGACAGATACGCAGTATTTT	CASSPLAGVTDTQYF
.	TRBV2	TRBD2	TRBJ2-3	TGTGCCAGCAGTGAACTAGCGGGGGTTCAAGATACGCAGTATTTT	CASSELAGVQDTQYF
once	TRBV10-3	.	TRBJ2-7	TGTGCCATCAGCCGACTAGACTACGAGCAGTACTTC	CAISRLDYEQYF
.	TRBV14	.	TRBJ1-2	TGTGCCAGCAGCCAAAAGGTCTGGTATGGCTACACCTTC	CASSQKVWYGYTF
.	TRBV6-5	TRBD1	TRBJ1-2	TGTGCCAGCCGGCGGGGACAGGGCTATGGCTACACCTTC	CASRRGQGYGYTF
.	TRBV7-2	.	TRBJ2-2	TGTGCCAGCAGCTTCCCCGGGGAGCTGTTTTTT	CASSFPGELFF
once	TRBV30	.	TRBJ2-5	TGTGCCTGGAGGGACAGAAATAGAGAGACCCAGTACTTC	CAWRDRNRETQYF
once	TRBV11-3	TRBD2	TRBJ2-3	TGTGCCAGCAGCGCCGGGACTAGCGGGCACACAGATACGCAGTATTTT	CASSAGTSGHTDTQYF
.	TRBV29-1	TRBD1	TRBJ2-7	TGCAGCGTTCGGACAGGGACTGGCGAGCAGTACTTC	CSVRTGTGEQYF
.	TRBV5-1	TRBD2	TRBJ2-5	TGCGCCAGCAGCGGCGGGGGGAGGGAGACCCAGTACTTC	CASSGGGRETQYF
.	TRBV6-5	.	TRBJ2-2	TGTGCCAGCAGTTACGGGCTTTCGAACACCGGGGAGCTGTTTTTT	CASSYGLSNTGELFF
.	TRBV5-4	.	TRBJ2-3	TGTGCCAGCAGTTTGCAATTCACAGATACGCAGTATTTT	CASSLQFTDTQYF
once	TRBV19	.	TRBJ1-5	TGTGCCAGTAGTCCCGGGACCTCGAGGCCCCAGCATTTT	CASSPGTSRPQHF
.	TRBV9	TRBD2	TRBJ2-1	TGTGCCAGCAGCGTAGCGCTAGCGGGGGGGCGTGAGCAGTTCTTC	CASSVALAGGREQFF
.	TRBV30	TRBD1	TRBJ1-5	TGTGCCTGGAGTGTCGGAGGGGGCAACAATCAGCCCCAGCATTTT	CAWSVGGGNNQPQHF
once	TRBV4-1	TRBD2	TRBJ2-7	TGCGCCAGCAGCCAAGCAGCTAGCGGGCTATACGAGCAGTACTTC	CASSQAASGLYEQYF
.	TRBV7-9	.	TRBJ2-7	TGTGCCAGCAGCCGGGCCGAGACAGCCTCCGACGAGCAGTACTTC	CASSRAETASDEQYF
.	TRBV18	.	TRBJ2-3	TGTGCCAGCTCACCGGCCGGGACTCGCACAGATACGCAGTATTTT	CASSPAGTRTDTQYF
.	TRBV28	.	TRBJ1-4	TGTGCCAGCAGCCCTGTGGGCCCTAATGAAAAACTGTTTTTT	CASSPVGPNEKLFF
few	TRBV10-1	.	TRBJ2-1	TGCGCCAGCAGTCTCTCCGACTCCTACAATGAGCAGTTCTTC	CASSLSDSYNEQFF
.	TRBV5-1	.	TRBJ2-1	TGCGCCAGCAGCCCCGGGTCAGGAAACAATGAGCAGTTCTTC	CASSPGSGNNEQFF
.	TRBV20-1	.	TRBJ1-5	TGCAGTGCAGAGGGGGAAGGGCCCCAGCATTTT	CSAEGEGPQHF
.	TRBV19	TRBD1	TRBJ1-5	TGTGCCAGTAGTATGGGACAGGTGCCCAATCAGCCCCAGCATTTT	CASSMGQVPNQPQHF
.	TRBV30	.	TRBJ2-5	TGTGCCTGGAGGCTCAAAGAGACCCAGTACTTC	CAWRLKETQYF
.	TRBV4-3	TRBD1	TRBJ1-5	TGCGCCAGCAGCCAGATTACAGGGGGTGGACAGCCCCAGCATTTT	CASSQITGGGQPQHF